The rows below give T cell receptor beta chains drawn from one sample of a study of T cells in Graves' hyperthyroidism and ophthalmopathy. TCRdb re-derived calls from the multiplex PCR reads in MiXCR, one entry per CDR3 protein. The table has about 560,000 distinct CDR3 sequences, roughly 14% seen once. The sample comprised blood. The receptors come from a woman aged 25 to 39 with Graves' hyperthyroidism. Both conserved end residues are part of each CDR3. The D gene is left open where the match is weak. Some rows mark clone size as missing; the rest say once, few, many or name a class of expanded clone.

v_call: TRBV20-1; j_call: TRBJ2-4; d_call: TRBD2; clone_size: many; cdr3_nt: TGCAGTGCTAGGAGGGCCGTTGGCGGGAGAGTCAAAAACATTCAGTACTTC; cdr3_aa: CSARRAVGGRVKNIQYF
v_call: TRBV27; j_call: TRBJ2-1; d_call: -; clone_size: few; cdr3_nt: TGTGCCAGCAGTTTAATTTGGGACTCGTTGTACAATGAGCAGTTCTTC; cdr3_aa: CASSLIWDSLYNEQFF
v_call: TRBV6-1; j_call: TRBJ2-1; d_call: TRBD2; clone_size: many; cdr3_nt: TGTGCCAGCAGTTACCCAGGACTAGCGGGAGCCAATGAGCAGTTCTTC; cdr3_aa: CASSYPGLAGANEQFF
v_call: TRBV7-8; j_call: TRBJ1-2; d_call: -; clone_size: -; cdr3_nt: TGTGCCAGCAGCACTAGGACGGTGAGGGGCCTCGGACTCTCAGACACCTATGGCTACACCTTC; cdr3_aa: CASSTRTVRGLGLSDTYGYTF
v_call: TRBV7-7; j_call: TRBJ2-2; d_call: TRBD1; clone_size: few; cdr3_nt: TGTGCTAGCAGAACAGGGGGCGGGGAGCTGTTTTTT; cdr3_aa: CASRTGGGELFF
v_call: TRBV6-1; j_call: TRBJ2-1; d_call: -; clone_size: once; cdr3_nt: TGTGCCAGCACCCCGCTTTGGGGACCGGTAAATGAGCAGTTCTTC; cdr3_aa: CASTPLWGPVNEQFF
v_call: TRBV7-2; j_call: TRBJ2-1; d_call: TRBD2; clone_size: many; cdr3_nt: TGTGCCAGCAGCTTCAGCGGGAGTGAGCAGTTCTTC; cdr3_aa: CASSFSGSEQFF
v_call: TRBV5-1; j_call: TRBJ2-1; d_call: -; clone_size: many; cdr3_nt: TGCGCCAGCAGCCCCGACGGATACAATGAGCAGTTCTTC; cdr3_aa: CASSPDGYNEQFF
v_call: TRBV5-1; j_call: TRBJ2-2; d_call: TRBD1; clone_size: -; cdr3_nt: TGCGCCAGCAGCTTTTATGGAGACAGGGGGACCGCCGGGGAGCTGTTTTTT; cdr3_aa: CASSFYGDRGTAGELFF
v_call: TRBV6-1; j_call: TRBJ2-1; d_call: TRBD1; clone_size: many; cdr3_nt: TGTGCCAGCGTACGACAGGGGGGCAATGAGCAGTTCTTC; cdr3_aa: CASVRQGGNEQFF
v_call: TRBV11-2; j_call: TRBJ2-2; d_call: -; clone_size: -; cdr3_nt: TGTGCCAGCAGCTTAGGGACTACATTTGCCGGGGAGCTGTTTTTT; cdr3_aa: CASSLGTTFAGELFF
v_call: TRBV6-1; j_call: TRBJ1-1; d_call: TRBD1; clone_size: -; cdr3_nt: TGTGCCAGCGAAGGGGGCGATCACACTGAAGCTTTCTTT; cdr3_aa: CASEGGDHTEAFF
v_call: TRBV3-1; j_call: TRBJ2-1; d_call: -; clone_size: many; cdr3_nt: TGTGCCAGCAGCCAAGAGGGCGGAAACAATGAGCAGTTCTTC; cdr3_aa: CASSQEGGNNEQFF
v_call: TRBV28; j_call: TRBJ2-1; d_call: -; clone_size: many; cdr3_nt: TGTGCCAGCAGTTTCTACCCCGGGCCAGACAATGAGCAGTTCTTC; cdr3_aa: CASSFYPGPDNEQFF
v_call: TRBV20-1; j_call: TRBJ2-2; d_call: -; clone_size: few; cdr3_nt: TGCAGTGCTAGAGACCCGGGGGCGGGGACCGGGGAGCTGTTTTTT; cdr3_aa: CSARDPGAGTGELFF
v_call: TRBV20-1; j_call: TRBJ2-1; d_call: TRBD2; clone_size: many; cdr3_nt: TGCAGTGCTCATAGCGGGAGGTCCTACAATGAGCAGTTCTTC; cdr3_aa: CSAHSGRSYNEQFF
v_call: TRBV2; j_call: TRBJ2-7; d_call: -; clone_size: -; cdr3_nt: TGTGCCTGCATAGGCGCGGAGGGCCCTTGGGACGAGCAGTACTTC; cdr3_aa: CACIGAEGPWDEQYF
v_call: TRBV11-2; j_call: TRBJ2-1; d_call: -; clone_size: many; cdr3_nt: TGTGCCAGCAGCTTAGTTCGGGCTTCCTCCCTTATCTACAATGAGCAGTTCTTC; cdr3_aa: CASSLVRASSLIYNEQFF
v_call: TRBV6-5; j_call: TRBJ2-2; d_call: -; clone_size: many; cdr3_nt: TGTGCCAGCAGTTACGAAGGTTACACCGGGGAGCTGTTTTTT; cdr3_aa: CASSYEGYTGELFF
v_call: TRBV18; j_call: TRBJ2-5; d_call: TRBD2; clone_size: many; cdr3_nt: TGTGCCAGCTCACCACCTCTAACGGGAGGGCGGGAGACCCAGTACTTC; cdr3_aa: CASSPPLTGGRETQYF
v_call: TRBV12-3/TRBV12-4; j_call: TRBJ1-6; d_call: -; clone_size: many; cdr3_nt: TGTGCCAGCAGCTACCAAGGGGGCTATAATTCACCCCTCCACTTT; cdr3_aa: CASSYQGGYNSPLHF
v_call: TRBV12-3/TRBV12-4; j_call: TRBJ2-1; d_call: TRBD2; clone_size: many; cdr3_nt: TGTGCCAGCAGTTTATCTAGCGGAACCTACAATGAGCAGTTCTTC; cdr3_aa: CASSLSSGTYNEQFF
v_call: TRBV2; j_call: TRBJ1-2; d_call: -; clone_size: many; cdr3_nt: TGTGCCAGCAGCGGACAGCCGGAGGGTGGCTACACCTTC; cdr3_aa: CASSGQPEGGYTF
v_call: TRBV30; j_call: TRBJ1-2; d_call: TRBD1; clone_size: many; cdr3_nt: TGTGCCTGGAGTGTACTGGCCAGGGGGGAAGGCTACACCTTC; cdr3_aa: CAWSVLARGEGYTF
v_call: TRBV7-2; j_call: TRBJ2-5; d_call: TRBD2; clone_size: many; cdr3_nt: TGTGCCAGCAGCTTATGGTTAGCGGGAGGGTTAGAGACCCAGTACTTC; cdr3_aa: CASSLWLAGGLETQYF
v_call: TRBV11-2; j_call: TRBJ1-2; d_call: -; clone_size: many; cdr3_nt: TGTGCCAGCAGCGCCATTCTAGGGGACCTTGGCTACACCTTC; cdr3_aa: CASSAILGDLGYTF
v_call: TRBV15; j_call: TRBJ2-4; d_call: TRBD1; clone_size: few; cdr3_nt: TGTGCCACCAGCAGGAACGGACAGGGAGCCAAAAACATTCAGTACTTC; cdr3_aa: CATSRNGQGAKNIQYF
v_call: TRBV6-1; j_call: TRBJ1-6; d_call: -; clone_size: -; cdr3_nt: TGTGCCAGCAAAGAAGGCTTTCCACCCCTCCACTTT; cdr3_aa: CASKEGFPPLHF
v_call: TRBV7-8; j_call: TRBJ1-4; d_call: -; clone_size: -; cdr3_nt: TGTGCCAGCAGCGGCGGCAGGGTGGATGAAAAACTGTTTTTT; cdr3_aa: CASSGGRVDEKLFF
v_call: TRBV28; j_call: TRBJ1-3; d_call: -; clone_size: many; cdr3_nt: TGTGCCAGCAGCCCCCCCGGCGTTGCTCGCGGAAACACCATATATTTT; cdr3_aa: CASSPPGVARGNTIYF
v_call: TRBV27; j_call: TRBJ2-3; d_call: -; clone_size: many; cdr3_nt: TGTGCCAGCCTAGGGACGGGTAGAGATACGCAGTATTTT; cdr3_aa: CASLGTGRDTQYF
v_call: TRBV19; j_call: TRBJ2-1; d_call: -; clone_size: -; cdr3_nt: TGTGCCAGTAGAAGGACTGGCCTCTACAATGAGCAGTTCTTC; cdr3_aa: CASRRTGLYNEQFF